This T cell receptor beta chain originates from a study of blood T cells in healthy people across ages. A second PCR, run for roughly 7 to 12 cycles, used a sample-barcoded 5' primer plus a J-beta primer mix. TCRdb ran MiXCR on the 5' RACE reads and lists one entry per CDR3 protein. Here the sample spans 1,500,000 or so distinct CDR3 sequences, roughly two fifths being singletons. Details on this clonotype: Its antigen remains unknown.

Whole-study findings and limits: Diversity was higher, and naive CD4+ cells more numerous, in long-lived donors than in aged donors. Naive T cell percentage and TCR beta diversity correlated strongly.

Germline loops: CDR1 MNHNS, CDR2 SASEGT. V lost 5 bases, J lost 0 bases, and 9 bases lay in between. This CDR3 has 14 amino acids. This chain joins TRBV6-1 and TRBJ2-3, with D hard to call. Sequences were obtained from blood. This receptor was obtained from a young woman in good health. For the CDR3, the DNA is TGTGCCAGCAGTCAGACACAGAGCACAGATACGCAGTATTTT. Translated: CASSQTQSTDTQYF.